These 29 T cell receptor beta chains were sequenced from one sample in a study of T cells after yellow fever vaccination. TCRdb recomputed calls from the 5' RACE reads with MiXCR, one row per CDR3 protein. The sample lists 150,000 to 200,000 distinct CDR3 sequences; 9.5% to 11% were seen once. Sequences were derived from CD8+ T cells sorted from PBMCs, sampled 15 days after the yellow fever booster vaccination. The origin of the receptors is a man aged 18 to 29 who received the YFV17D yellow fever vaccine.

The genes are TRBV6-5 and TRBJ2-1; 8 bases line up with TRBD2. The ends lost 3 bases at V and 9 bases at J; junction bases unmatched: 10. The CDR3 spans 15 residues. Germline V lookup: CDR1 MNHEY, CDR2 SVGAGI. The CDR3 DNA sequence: TGTGCCAGCAGTTATGAGGGTCGGGGGGGCTCTGAGCAGTTCTTC. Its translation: CASSYEGRGGSEQFF.

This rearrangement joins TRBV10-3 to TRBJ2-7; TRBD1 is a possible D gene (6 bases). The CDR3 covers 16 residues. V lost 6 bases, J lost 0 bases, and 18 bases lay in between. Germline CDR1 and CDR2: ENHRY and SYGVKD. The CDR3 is CAISAKDGGGSYEQYF. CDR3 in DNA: TGTGCCATCAGCGCCAAGGATGGGGGCGGCTCCTACGAGCAGTACTTC.

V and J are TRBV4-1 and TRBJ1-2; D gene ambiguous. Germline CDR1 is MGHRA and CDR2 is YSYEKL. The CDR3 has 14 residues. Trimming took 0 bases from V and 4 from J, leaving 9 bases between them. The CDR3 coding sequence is TGCGCCAGCAGCCAAGATCTCGAGGGCTATGGCTACACCTTC. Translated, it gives CASSQDLEGYGYTF.

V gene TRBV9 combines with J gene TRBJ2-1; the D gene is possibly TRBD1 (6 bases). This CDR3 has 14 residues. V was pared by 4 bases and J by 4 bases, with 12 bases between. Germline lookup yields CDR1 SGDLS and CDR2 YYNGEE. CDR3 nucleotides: TGTGCCAGCAGCCTTGAGACAGGTTACAATGAGCAGTTCTTC. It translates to CASSLETGYNEQFF.

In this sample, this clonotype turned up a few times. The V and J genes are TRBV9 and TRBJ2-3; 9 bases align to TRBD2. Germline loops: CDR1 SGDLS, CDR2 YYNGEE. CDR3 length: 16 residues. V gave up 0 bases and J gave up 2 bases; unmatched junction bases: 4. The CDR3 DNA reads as TGTGCCAGCAGCGTAGTTGAGCGGGGGGCCACAGATACGCAGTATTTT. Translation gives CASSVVERGATDTQYF.

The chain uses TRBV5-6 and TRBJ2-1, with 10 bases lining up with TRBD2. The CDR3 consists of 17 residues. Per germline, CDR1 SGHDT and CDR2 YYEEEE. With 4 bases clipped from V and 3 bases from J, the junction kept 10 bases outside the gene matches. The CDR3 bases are TGTGCCAGCAGCCCCCTAGCGGGGGTCCTGATCTACAATGAGCAGTTCTTC. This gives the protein CASSPLAGVLIYNEQFF.

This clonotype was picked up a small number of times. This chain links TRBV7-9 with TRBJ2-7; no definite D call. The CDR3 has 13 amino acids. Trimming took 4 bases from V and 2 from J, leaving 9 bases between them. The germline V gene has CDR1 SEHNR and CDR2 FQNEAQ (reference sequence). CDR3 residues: CASSSSSTYEQYF. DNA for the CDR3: TGTGCCAGCAGCTCATCAAGTACCTACGAGCAGTACTTC.

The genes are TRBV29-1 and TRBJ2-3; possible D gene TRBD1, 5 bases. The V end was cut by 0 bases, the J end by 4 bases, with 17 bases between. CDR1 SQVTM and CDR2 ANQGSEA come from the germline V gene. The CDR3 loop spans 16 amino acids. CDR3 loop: CSVEDLRVGLADTQYF. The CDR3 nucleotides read TGCAGCGTTGAAGATCTCAGGGTAGGGTTGGCAGATACGCAGTATTTT.

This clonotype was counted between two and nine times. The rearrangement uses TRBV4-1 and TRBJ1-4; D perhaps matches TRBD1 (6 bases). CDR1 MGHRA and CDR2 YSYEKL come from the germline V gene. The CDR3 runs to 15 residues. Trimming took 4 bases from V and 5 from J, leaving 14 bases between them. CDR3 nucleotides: TGCGCCAGCAGCCTCTGGGACACTCTAAATGAAAAACTGTTTTTT. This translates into CASSLWDTLNEKLFF.

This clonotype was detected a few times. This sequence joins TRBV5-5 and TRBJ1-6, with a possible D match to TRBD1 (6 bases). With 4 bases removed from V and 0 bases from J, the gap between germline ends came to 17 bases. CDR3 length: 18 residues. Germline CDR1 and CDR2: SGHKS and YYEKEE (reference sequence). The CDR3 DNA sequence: TGTGCCAGCAGCAACTGGACAGTAGGGCTCTCCTATAATTCACCCCTCCACTTT. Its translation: CASSNWTVGLSYNSPLHF.

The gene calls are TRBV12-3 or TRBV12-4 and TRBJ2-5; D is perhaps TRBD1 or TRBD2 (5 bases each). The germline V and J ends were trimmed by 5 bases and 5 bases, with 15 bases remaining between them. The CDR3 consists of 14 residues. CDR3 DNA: TGTGCCAGCAGTATAATACAAGAGGGGGAGACCCAGTACTTC. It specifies CASSIIQEGETQYF.

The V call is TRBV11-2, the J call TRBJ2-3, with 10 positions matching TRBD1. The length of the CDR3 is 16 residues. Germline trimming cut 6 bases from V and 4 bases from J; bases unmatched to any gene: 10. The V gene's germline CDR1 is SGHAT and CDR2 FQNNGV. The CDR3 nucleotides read TGTGCCAGCAGTAGTCCCGGGACAGGGGAAGCAGATACGCAGTATTTT. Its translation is CASSSPGTGEADTQYF.

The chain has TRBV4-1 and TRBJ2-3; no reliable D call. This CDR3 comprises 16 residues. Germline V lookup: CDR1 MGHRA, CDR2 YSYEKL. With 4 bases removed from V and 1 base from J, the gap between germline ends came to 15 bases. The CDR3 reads CASSRFRAAGTDTQYF. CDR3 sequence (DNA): TGCGCCAGCAGCCGGTTCCGGGCTGCTGGCACAGATACGCAGTATTTT.

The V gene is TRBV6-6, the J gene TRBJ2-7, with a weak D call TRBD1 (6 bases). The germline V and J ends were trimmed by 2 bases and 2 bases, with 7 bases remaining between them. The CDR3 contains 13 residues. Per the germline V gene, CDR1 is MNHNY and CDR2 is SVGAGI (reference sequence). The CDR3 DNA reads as TGTGCCAGCAGTTACGACAGGACCTACGAGCAGTACGTC. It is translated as CASSYDRTYEQYV.

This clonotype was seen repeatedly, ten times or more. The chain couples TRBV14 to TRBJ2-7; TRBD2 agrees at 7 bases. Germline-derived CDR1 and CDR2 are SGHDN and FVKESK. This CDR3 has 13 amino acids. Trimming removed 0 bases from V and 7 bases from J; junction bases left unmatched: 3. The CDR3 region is CASSQDRGGEQYV. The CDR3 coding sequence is TGTGCCAGCAGCCAAGATCGGGGAGGGGAGCAGTACGTC.

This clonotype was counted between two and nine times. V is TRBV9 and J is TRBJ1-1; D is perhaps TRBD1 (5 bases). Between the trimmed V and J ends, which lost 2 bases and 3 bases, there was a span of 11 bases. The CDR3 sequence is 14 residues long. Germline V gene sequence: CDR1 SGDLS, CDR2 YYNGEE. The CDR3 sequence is CASSVGRVHTEAFF. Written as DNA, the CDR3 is TGTGCCAGCAGCGTGGGGCGAGTGCACACTGAAGCTTTCTTT. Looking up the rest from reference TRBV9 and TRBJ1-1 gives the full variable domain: DSGVTQTPKHLITATGQRVTLRCSPRSGDLSVYWYQQSLDQGLQFLIQYYNGEERAKGNILERFSAQQFPDLHSELNLSSLELGDSALYFCASSVGRVHTEAFFGQGTRLTVV.

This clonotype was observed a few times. The CDR3 nucleotides read TGTGCCAGCAGACGGGACAGCAATGAAGAGACCCAGTACTTC. As protein: CASRRDSNEETQYF. V and J are TRBV12-3 or TRBV12-4 and TRBJ2-5; 7 bases are shared with TRBD1. This CDR3 has 14 amino acids. The junction had 7 bases not matched to a gene; V was cut back by 6 bases and J by 3 bases.

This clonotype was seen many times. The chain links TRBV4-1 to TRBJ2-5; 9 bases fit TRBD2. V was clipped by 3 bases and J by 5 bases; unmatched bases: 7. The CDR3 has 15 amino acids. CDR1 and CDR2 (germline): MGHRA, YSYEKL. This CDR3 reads CASSHPGLADETQYF. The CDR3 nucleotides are TGCGCCAGCAGCCACCCGGGACTAGCTGATGAGACCCAGTACTTC.

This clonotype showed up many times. CDR3 sequence reads: CASSPQEDSYEQYF. In nucleotides, the CDR3 is TGCGCCAGCAGCCCACAAGAGGACAGCTACGAGCAGTACTTC. V usage is TRBV5-1 and J usage is TRBJ2-7; tentatively, D is TRBD1 (6 bases). V was pared by 4 bases and J by 3 bases, with 14 bases between. The CDR3 spans 14 residues. CDR1 and CDR2 (germline): SGHRS, YFSETQ.

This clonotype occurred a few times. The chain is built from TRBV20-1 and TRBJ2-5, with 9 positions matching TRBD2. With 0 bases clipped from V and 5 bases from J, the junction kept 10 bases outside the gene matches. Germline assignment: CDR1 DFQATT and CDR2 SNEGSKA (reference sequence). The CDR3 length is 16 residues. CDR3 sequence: CSARDLGSGGAETQYF. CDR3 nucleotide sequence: TGCAGTGCTAGAGATCTTGGTAGCGGGGGTGCGGAGACCCAGTACTTC.

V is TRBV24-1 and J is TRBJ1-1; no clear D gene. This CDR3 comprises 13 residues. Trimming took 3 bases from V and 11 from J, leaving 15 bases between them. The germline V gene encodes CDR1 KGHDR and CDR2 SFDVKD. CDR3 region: CATSDHGLPGAFF. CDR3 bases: TGTGCCACCAGTGATCATGGACTGCCGGGGGCTTTCTTT.

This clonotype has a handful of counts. As DNA, the CDR3 is TGCGCCAGCAGCCAAGATCGGACAGCCTGGGAGACCCAGTACTTC. It specifies CASSQDRTAWETQYF. The chain carries TRBV4-3 and TRBJ2-5, with D possibly TRBD1 on 6 matching bases. Looked up from germline, CDR1 is LGHNA and CDR2 is YSLEER. The CDR3 covers 15 residues. V lost 0 bases and J lost 5, with 13 bases in between.

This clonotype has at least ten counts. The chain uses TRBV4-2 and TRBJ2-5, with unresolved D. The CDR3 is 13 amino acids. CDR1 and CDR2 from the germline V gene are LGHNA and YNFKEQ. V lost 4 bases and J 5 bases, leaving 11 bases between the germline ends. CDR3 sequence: CASSPTLGETQYF. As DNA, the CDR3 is TGTGCCAGCAGCCCGACCCTGGGGGAGACCCAGTACTTC.

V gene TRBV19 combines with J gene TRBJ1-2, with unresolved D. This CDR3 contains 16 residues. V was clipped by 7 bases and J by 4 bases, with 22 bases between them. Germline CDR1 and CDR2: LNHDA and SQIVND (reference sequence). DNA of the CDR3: TGTGCCAGTACTGCATGGAGCGGTGGGTTGGGCTATGGCTACACCTTC. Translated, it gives CASTAWSGGLGYGYTF.

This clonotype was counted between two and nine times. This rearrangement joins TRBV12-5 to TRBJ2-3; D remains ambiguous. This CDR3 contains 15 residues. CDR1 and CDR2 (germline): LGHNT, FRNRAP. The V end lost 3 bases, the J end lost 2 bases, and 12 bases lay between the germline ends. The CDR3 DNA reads TGTGCTAGTGGTTTATGGCGGACGACCACAGATACGCAGTATTTT. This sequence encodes CASGLWRTTTDTQYF. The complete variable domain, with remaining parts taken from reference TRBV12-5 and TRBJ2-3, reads DARVTQTPRHKVTEMGQEVTMRCQPILGHNTVFWYRQTMMQGLELLAYFRNRAPLDDSGMPKDRFSAEMPDATLATLKIQPSEPRDSAVYFCASGLWRTTTDTQYFGPGTRLTVL.

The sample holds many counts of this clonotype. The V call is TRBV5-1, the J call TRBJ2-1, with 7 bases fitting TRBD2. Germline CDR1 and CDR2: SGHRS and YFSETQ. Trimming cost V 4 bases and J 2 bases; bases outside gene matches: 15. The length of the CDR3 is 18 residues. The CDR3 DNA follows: TGCGCCAGCAGCCCTAAGAGGGAGGGACCCGAACCCTACAATGAGCAGTTCTTC. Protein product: CASSPKREGPEPYNEQFF.

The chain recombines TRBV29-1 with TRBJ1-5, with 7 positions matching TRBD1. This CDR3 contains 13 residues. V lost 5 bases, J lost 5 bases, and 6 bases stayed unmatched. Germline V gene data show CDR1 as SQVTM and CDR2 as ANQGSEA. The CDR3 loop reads CSVRVTGDQPQHF. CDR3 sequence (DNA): TGCAGCGTTAGAGTAACAGGGGATCAGCCCCAGCATTTT.

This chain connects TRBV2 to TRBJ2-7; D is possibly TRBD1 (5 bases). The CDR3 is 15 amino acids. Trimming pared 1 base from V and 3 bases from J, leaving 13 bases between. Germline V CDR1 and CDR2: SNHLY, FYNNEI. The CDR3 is CASSEGFGAGYEQYF. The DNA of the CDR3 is TGTGCCAGCAGTGAAGGGTTTGGGGCAGGCTACGAGCAGTACTTC.

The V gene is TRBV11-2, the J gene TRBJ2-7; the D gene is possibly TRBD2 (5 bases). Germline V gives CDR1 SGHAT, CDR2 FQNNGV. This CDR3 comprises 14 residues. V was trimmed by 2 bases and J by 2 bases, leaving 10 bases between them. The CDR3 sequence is CASSLTSGAYEQYV. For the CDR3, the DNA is TGTGCCAGCAGCTTAACCTCCGGGGCCTACGAGCAGTACGTC.